The next 5 T cell receptor beta chains were all read from a single sample in a study of control samples from healthy donors and cancer patients. Produced via immunoSEQ multiplex PCR; TCRdb's table is partial and in-frame only. The table has around 250,000 clones, over 75% seen once; the top ten hold 10% to 15%. Sequenced material: PBMCs. The receptors here all came from a woman aged 60-75 years with lung cancer.

The V and J genes are TRBV5-6 and TRBJ2-3; 7 nucleotides agree with TRBD2. With V trimmed by 0 bases and J by 2 bases, 6 bases remained unmatched. The germline V gene encodes CDR1 SGHDT and CDR2 YYEEEE. The CDR3 runs to 16 residues. CDR3 in amino acids: CASSLERGDLTDTQYF. CDR3 nucleotides: TGTGCCAGCAGCTTGGAACGGGGGGACCTCACAGATACGCAGTATTTT.

The V and J genes are TRBV5-1 and TRBJ2-1, with a possible D match to TRBD2 (6 bases). From germline, CDR1 is SGHRS and CDR2 YFSETQ. The CDR3 sequence is 15 residues long. V lost 3 bases to trimming and J lost 1 base, with 11 bases between them. The CDR3 coding sequence is TGCGCCAGCAGCTACCAGCGGGCTTCCTACAATGAGCAGTTCTTC. Translation: CASSYQRASYNEQFF.

The chain combines TRBV7-8 with TRBJ1-1; D is perhaps TRBD1 (5 bases). V was trimmed by 2 bases and J by 4 bases, leaving 17 bases between them. This CDR3 region has 16 residues. CDR1 SGHVS and CDR2 FQNEAQ come from the germline V gene. For the CDR3, the DNA is TGTGCCAGCAGCTTATCATTAGGTCTGAGGGGCACTGAAGCTTTCTTT. This gives the protein CASSLSLGLRGTEAFF. The full variable domain, rest sourced from reference TRBV7-8 and TRBJ1-1, is GAGVSQSPRYKVAKRGQDVALRCDPISGHVSLFWYQQALGQGPEFLTYFQNEAQLDKSGLPSDRFFAERPEGSVSTLKIQRTQQEDSAVYLCASSLSLGLRGTEAFFGQGTRLTVV.

The chain couples TRBV2 to TRBJ1-2; 7 bases fit TRBD1. Germline CDR1 reads SNHLY; CDR2 reads FYNNEI. This CDR3 contains 12 residues. Unmatched junction bases numbered 8, after V lost 5 bases and J lost 11 bases. The CDR3 nucleotides are TGTGCCAGCAGTACAGGGGAGGGTGGTTACACCTTC. Translating it yields CASSTGEGGYTF.

Concerning this clone: Different DNA sequences within this sample yield the same CDR3. CDR3 in amino acids: CASSLGGGGAGSPLHF. CDR3 coding DNA: TGCGCCAGCAGCTTGGGGGGCGGGGGGGCAGGATCACCCCTCCACTTT. This chain uses TRBV5-1 with TRBJ1-6; weak D call: TRBD1 (6 bases). V was pared by 0 bases and J by 10 bases, with 17 bases between. Germline assignment: CDR1 SGHRS and CDR2 YFSETQ. The CDR3 consists of 16 residues.